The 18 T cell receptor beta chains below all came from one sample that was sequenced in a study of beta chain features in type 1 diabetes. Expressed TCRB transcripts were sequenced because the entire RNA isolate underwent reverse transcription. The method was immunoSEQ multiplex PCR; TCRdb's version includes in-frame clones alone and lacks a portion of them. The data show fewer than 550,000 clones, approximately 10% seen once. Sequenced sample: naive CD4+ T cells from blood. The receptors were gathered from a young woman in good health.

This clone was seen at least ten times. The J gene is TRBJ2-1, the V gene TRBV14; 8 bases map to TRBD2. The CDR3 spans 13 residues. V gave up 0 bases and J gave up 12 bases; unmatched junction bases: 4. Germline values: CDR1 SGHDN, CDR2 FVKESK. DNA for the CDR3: TGTGCCAGCAGCCAAGATGTAGCGGGAAGGCAGTTCTTC. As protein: CASSQDVAGRQFF.

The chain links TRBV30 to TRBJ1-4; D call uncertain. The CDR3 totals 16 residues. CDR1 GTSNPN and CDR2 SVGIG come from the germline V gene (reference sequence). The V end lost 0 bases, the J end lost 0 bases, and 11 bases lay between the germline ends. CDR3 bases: TGTGCCTGGAGTGTCGCTCGGACTTCAACTAATGAAAAACTGTTTTTT. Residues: CAWSVARTSTNEKLFF.

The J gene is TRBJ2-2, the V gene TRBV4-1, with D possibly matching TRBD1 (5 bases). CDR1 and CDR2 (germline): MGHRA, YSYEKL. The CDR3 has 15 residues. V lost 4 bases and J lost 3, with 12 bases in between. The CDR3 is CASSRSQGYTGELFF. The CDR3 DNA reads TGCGCCAGCAGCCGGTCCCAGGGTTACACCGGGGAGCTGTTTTTT.

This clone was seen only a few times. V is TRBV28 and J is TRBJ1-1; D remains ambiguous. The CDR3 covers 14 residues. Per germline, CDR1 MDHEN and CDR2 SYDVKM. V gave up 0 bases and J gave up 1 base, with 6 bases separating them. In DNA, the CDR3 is TGTGCCAGCAGTTTATGGTACGGGAACACTGAAGCTTTCTTT. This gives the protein CASSLWYGNTEAFF.

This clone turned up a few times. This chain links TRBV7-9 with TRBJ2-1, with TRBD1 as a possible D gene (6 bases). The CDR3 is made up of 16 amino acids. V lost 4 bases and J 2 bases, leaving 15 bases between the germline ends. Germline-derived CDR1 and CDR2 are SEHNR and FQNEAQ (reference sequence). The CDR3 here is CASSSTGTSPYNEQFF. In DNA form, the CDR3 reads TGTGCCAGCAGCTCTACCGGGACATCTCCCTACAATGAGCAGTTCTTC.

CDR3 residues: CASRKELGSPLHF. In DNA form, the CDR3 reads TGTGCCAGCAGGAAGGAGCTTGGTTCACCCCTCCACTTT. This rearrangement joins TRBV2 to TRBJ1-6; no clear D gene. CDR1 and CDR2 (germline): SNHLY, FYNNEI. V shed 6 bases and J shed 9 bases, with 12 bases lying between them. CDR3 size: 13 residues.

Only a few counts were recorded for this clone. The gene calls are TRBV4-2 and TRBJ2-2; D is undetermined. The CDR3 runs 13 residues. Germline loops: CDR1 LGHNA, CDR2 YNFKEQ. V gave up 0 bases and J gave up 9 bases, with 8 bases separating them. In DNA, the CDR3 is TGTGCCAGCAGCCAAGATTTACCCAGGGAGCTGTTTTTT. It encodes CASSQDLPRELFF.

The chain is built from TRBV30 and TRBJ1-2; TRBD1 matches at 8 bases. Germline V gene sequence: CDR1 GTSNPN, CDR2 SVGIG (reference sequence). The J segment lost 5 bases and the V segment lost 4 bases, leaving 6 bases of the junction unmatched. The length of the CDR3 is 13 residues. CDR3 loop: CAWTPGTGYGYTF. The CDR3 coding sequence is TGTGCCTGGACTCCCGGGACAGGATATGGCTACACCTTC.

This chain's CDR3 is CASSINPTVASPLHF. Written as DNA, the CDR3 is TGTGCCAGCAGCATTAACCCAACGGTAGCGTCACCCCTCCACTTT. V gene TRBV9 combines with J gene TRBJ1-6; no firm D call. The CDR3 runs to 15 residues. Trimming took 4 bases from V and 10 from J, leaving 18 bases between them. From germline, CDR1 is SGDLS and CDR2 YYNGEE. The whole variable domain, remainder taken from reference TRBV9 and TRBJ1-6, is DSGVTQTPKHLITATGQRVTLRCSPRSGDLSVYWYQQSLDQGLQFLIQYYNGEERAKGNILERFSAQQFPDLHSELNLSSLELGDSALYFCASSINPTVASPLHFGNGTRLTVT.

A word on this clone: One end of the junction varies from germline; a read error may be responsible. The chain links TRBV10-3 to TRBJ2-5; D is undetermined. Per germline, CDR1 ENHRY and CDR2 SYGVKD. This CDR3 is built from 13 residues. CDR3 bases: TGTGCCAGCAGTGGGGTCTACCAAGAGACCCAGTACTTC. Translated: CASSGVYQETQYF.

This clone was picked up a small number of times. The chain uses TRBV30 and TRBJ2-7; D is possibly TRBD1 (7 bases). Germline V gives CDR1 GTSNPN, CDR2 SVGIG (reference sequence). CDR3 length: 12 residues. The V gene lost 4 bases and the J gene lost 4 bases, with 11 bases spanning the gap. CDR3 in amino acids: CAWNSGGYEQYF. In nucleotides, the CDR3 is TGTGCCTGGAATTCAGGGGGGTACGAGCAGTACTTC.

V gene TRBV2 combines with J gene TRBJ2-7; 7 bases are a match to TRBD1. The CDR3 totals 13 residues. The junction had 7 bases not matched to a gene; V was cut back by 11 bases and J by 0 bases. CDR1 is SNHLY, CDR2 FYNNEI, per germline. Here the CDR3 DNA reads TGTGCCTGGCGTAGGGACAGCTCCTACGAGCAGTACTTC. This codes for CAWRRDSSYEQYF.

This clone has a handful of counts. CDR3 sequence reads: CASSLFAGTQETQYF. In DNA, the CDR3 is TGTGCCAGCAGCTTATTCGCAGGAACGCAAGAGACCCAGTACTTC. The chain joins TRBV7-2 to TRBJ2-5, with no clear D. From germline, CDR1 is SGHTA and CDR2 FQGNSA. The CDR3 length is 15 residues. The V end lost 2 bases, the J end lost 2 bases, and 12 bases lay between the germline ends.

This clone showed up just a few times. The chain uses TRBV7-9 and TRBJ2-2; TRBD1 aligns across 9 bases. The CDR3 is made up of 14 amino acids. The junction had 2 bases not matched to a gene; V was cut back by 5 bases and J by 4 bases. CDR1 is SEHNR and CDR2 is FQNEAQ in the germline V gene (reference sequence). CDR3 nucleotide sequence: TGTGCCAGCAGCCACAGGGGGCCCACCGGGGAGCTGTTTTTT. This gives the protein CASSHRGPTGELFF.

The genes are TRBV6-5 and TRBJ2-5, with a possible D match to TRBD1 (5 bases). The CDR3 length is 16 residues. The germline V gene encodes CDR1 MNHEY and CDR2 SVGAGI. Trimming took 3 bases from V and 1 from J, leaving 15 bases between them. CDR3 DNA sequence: TGTGCCAGCAGTTATGGACACCTCGTTTCCCAAGAGACCCAGTACTTC. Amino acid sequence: CASSYGHLVSQETQYF.

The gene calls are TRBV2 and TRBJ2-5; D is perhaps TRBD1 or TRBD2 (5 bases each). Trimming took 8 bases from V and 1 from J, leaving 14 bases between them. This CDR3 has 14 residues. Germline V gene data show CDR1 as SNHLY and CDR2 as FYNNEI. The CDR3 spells CASGTTTRQETQYF. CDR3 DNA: TGTGCCAGCGGGACCACCACCCGCCAAGAGACCCAGTACTTC.

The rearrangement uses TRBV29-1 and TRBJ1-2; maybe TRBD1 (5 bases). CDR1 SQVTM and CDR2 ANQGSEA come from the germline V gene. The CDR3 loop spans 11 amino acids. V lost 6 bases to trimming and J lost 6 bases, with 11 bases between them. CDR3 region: CSVGELNGYTF. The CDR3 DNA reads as TGCAGCGTGGGGGAGTTGAATGGCTACACCTTC.

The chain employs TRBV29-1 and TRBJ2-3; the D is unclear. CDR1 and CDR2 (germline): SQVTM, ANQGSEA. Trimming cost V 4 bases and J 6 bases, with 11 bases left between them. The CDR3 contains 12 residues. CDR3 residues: CSVAPSLDTQYF. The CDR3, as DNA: TGCAGCGTTGCCCCTAGTTTGGATACGCAGTATTTT.